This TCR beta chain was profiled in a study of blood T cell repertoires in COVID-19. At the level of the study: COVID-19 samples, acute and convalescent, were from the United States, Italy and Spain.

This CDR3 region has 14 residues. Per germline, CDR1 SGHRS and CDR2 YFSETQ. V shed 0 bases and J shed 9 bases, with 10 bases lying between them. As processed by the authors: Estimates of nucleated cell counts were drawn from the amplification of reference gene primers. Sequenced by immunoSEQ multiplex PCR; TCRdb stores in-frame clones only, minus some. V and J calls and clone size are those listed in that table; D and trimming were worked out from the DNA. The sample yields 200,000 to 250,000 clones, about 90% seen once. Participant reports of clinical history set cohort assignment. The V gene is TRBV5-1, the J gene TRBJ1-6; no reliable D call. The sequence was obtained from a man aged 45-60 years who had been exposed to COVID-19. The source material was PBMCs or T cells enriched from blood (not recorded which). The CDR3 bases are TGCGCCAGCAGCTTGGAAGCCGGCGGTTCACCCCTCCACTTT. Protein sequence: CASSLEAGGSPLHF.